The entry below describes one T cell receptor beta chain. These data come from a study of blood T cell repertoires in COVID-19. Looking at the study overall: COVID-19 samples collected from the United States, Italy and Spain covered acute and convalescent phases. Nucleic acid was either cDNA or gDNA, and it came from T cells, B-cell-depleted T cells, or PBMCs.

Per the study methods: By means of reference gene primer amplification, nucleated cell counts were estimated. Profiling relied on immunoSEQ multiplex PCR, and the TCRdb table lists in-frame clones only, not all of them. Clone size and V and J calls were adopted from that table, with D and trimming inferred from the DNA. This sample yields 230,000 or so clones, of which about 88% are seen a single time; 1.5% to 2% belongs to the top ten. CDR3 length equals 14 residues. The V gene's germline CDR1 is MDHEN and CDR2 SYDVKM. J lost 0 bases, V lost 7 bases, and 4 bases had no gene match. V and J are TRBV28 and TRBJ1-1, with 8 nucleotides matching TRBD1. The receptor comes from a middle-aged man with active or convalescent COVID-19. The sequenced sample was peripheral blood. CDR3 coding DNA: TGTGCCAGCATCCCAGGGGGCTTGAACACTGAAGCTTTCTTT. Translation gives CASIPGGLNTEAFF.